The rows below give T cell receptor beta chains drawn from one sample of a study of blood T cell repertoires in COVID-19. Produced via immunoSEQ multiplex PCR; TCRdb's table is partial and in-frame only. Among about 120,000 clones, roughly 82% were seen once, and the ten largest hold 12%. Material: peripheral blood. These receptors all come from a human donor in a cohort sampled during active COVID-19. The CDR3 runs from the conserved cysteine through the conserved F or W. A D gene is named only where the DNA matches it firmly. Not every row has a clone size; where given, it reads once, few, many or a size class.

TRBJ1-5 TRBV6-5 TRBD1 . CASTEGQVEQPQHF TGTGCCAGCACCGAGGGACAGGTGGAACAGCCCCAGCATTTT
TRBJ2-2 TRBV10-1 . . CASRAGGTGELFF TGCGCCAGCAGAGCCGGGGGCACCGGGGAGCTGTTTTTT
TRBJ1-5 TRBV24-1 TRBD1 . CATSDSGGQGVDSNQPQHF TGTGCCACCAGTGATTCAGGGGGTCAGGGGGTGGATAGCAATCAGCCCCAGCATTTT
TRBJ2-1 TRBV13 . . CASSLAPRHGEQFF TGTGCCAGCAGCTTAGCGCCGCGGCATGGAGAGCAGTTCTTC
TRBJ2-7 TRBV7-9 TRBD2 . CASSPTSGGAEFLTYEQYF TGTGCCAGCAGCCCCACTAGCGGGGGGGCCGAGTTCTTGACGTACGAGCAGTACTTC
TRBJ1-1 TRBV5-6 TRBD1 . CASSSPGQGSEAFF TGTGCCAGCAGCTCCCCGGGACAGGGGTCTGAAGCTTTCTTT
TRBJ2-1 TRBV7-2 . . CASSWGAANEQFF TGTGCCAGCAGCTGGGGAGCGGCCAATGAGCAGTTCTTC
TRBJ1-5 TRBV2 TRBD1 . CASSEGTGLWNQPQHF TGTGCCAGCAGTGAGGGGACAGGATTATGGAATCAGCCCCAGCATTTT
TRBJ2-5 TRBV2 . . CASSAGWQETQYF TGTGCCAGCAGTGCAGGGTGGCAAGAGACCCAGTACTTC
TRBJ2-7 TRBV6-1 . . CASSEAPDSYLFYEQYF TGTGCCAGCAGTGAAGCGCCCGACTCCTACTTATTCTACGAGCAGTACTTC
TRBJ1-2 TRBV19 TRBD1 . CASRRGQGASGANYGYTF TGTGCCAGTAGAAGGGGACAGGGGGCCTCGGGAGCTAACTATGGCTACACCTTC
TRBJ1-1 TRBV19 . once CATRELIMNTEAFF TGTGCCACCCGAGAGTTAATTATGAACACTGAAGCTTTCTTT
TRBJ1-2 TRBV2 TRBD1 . CASSEALRGRAYGYTF TGTGCCAGCAGTGAAGCGCTTAGGGGGCGCGCCTATGGCTACACCTTC
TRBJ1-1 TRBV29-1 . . CSVESRPTQGRDMNTEAFF TGCAGCGTTGAATCCAGGCCCACACAGGGTCGGGATATGAACACTGAAGCTTTCTTT
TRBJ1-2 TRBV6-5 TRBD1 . CASRSIGQATWGYTF TGTGCCAGCAGGAGTATCGGACAGGCGACATGGGGCTACACCTTC
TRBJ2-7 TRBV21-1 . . CASSKEQAPSYEQYF TGTGCCAGCAGCAAAGAACAGGCCCCTTCCTACGAGCAGTACTTC
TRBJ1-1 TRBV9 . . CASSADKDTEAFF TGTGCCAGCAGCGCGGACAAAGACACTGAAGCTTTCTTT
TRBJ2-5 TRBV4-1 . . CASSQEPAGSGETQYF TGCGCCAGCAGCCAAGAACCTGCAGGGTCCGGAGAGACCCAGTACTTC
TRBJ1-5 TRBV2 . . CASHYRDRPQHF TGTGCCAGCCACTACAGGGATAGACCCCAGCATTTT
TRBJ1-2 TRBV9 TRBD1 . CASSARTGGGYTF TGTGCCAGCAGCGCAAGGACAGGGGGAGGCTACACCTTC
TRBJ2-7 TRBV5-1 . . CASSLVSGKSSYEQYF TGCGCCAGCAGCTTGGTATCCGGTAAAAGCTCCTACGAGCAGTACTTC
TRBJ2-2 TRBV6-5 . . CASSYVLTGELFF TGTGCCAGCAGTTACGTACTCACCGGGGAGCTGTTTTTT
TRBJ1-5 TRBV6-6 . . CASSVNSLQPQHF TGTGCCAGCAGTGTAAACAGCCTTCAGCCCCAGCATTTT
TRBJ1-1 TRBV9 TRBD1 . CASSTGTVNTEAFF TGTGCCAGCAGCACAGGGACAGTTAACACTGAAGCTTTCTTT
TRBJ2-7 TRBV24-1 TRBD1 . CATSDYPGQGITYEQYF TGTGCCACCAGTGATTATCCCGGACAGGGTATCACCTACGAGCAGTACTTC
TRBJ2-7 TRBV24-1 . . CATSDLQPGLEQYF TGTGCCACCAGTGATTTGCAGCCAGGGCTTGAGCAGTACTTC
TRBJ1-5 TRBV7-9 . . CASSQDRVGEPQHF TGTGCCAGCAGTCAAGATCGGGTAGGGGAGCCCCAGCATTTT
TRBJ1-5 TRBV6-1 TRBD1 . CASSEFRETGALGQPQHF TGTGCCAGCAGTGAATTTAGGGAGACAGGGGCGCTCGGTCAGCCCCAGCATTTT
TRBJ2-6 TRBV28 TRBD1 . CASSLWTGLTSGANVLTF TGTGCCAGCAGTTTATGGACAGGGTTAACCTCTGGGGCCAACGTCCTGACTTTC
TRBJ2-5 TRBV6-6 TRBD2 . CASSSRTSGALRTQYF TGTGCCAGCAGTTCGCGGACTAGCGGGGCCCTCAGGACCCAGTACTTC
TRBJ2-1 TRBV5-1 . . CASSLGTAVNEQFF TGCGCCAGCAGCTTGGGGACAGCGGTCAATGAGCAGTTCTTC
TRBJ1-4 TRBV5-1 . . CASSNGGPNEKLFF TGCGCCAGCAGTAACGGGGGACCAAATGAAAAACTGTTTTTT
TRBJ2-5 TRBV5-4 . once CASSWRTAETQYF TGTGCCAGCAGCTGGAGGACAGCCGAGACCCAGTACTTC
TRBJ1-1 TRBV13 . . CASRPSGGGRMNTEAFF TGTGCCAGCAGGCCCTCCGGGGGAGGGCGAATGAACACTGAAGCTTTCTTT
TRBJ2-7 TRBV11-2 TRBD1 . CASSARQGPGWNEQYF TGTGCCAGCAGCGCGCGACAGGGTCCAGGGTGGAACGAGCAGTACTTC
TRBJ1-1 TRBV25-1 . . CASLPWGGGTEAFF TGTGCCAGCCTCCCATGGGGGGGAGGCACTGAAGCTTTCTTT
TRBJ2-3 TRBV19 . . CASSGRRQGTDTQYF TGTGCCAGTAGTGGCCGGAGACAGGGCACAGATACGCAGTATTTT
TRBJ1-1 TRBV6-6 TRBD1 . CASSYVGQGTEAFF TGTGCCAGCAGTTACGTGGGACAGGGGACTGAAGCTTTCTTT
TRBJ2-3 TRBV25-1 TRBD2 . CASSVLAGGQIRDTQYF TGTGCCAGCAGTGTACTAGCGGGGGGGCAAATTAGGGATACGCAGTATTTT
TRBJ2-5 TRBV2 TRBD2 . CASSETSVSETQYF TGTGCCAGCAGTGAAACTAGCGTGTCGGAGACCCAGTACTTC